The clone carrying this T cell receptor beta chain is deemed medium-sized (0.01 to 0.1%) by its frequency. These data come from a study of CXCR3-negative and CXCR3-positive naive CD8 T cells. UMI labels and 5' RACE were used to prepare the TRB cDNA libraries. From its re-call of the 5' RACE reads, TCRdb lists each CDR3 protein once, without DNA. Its listing shows under 55,000 distinct CDR3 sequences. The CDR3 length is 14 residues. Germline V gene sequence: CDR1 SGDLS, CDR2 YYNGEE. This sequence was found in a human donor in good health. Some clones in this sample may be carry-over from other donors' samples. Sequenced sample: memory CD8+ T cells from blood. The rearrangement links TRBV9 to TRBJ2-1; TCRdb lists TRBD2, though no DNA is available to test this call. The CDR3 region is CASSVVSSGNEQFF.